The source of this TCR beta chain is a study of blood T cells in healthy people across ages. The second PCR ran roughly 6 to 11 cycles with a sample-barcoded 5' primer and J-beta primers. TCRdb reanalysed the 5' RACE reads using MiXCR and keeps one entry per CDR3 protein. This table holds 790,000 or so distinct CDR3 sequences, roughly 46% found once. The TCR sequence derives from an elderly man in good health. The sequencing sample was made of blood.

CDR3 amino acids: CASSSGTSLTDTQYF. CDR3 in DNA: TGCGCCAGCAGCTCCGGGACTAGCCTCACAGATACGCAGTATTTT. V is TRBV5-1 and J is TRBJ2-3; 9 bases agree with TRBD2. The V gene end was trimmed by 3 bases and the J gene end by 2 bases; junction bases not matched to a gene: 4. CDR1 is SGHRS and CDR2 is YFSETQ in the germline V gene. The length of the CDR3 is 15 residues.